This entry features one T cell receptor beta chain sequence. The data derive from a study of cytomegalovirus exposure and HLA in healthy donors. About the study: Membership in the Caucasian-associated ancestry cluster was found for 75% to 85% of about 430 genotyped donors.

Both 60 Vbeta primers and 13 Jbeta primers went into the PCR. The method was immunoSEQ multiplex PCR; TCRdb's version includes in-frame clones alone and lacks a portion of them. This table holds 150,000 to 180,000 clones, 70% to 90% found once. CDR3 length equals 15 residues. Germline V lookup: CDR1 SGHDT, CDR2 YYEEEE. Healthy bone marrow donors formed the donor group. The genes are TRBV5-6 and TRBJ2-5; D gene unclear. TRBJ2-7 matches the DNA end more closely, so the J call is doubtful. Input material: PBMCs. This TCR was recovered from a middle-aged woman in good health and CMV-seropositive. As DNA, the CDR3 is TGTGCCAGCAGCTTACCCGGGTTTTCTTCCTACGAGCAGTACTTC. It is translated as CASSLPGFSSYEQYF.